Each of the 25 T cell receptor beta chains below was sequenced from the same sample in a study of shared clonotypes between healthy human individuals. The repertoire was sequenced with immunoSEQ multiplex PCR; TCRdb's copy has only in-frame clones and lacks some. The table lists about 1 million clones, roughly 70% of them singletons, with approximately 1.5% in the top ten. Sequenced material: memory CD4+ T cells sorted from blood. Subset meaning: CD45RA-negative fraction. These receptors were obtained from a man between 18 and 35 years old in good health.

J is TRBJ2-5 and V is TRBV27; D possibly corresponds to TRBD1 (5 bases). Trimming removed 2 bases at V and 4 bases at J, with 14 bases between. Per the germline V gene, CDR1 is MNHEY and CDR2 is SMNVEV (reference sequence). CDR3 length: 15 residues. The CDR3 reads CASSLRTQRGETQYF. The CDR3 region has the DNA TGTGCCAGCAGTTTACGAACCCAAAGGGGAGAGACCCAGTACTTC.

This chain links TRBV4-1 with TRBJ1-2, with D maybe TRBD1 (6 bases). Trimming left V 2 bases short and J 4 bases short, with 14 bases between. Germline CDR1 is MGHRA and CDR2 is YSYEKL. The CDR3 covers 15 residues. The CDR3 loop is CASSQKGGLSYGYTF. CDR3 nucleotide sequence: TGCGCCAGCAGCCAAAAAGGGGGACTCTCCTATGGCTACACCTTC.

The V gene is TRBV5-1, the J gene TRBJ2-7; possibly TRBD1 or TRBD2 for D (5 bases each). V was cut by 1 base and J by 0 bases, with 20 bases left in between. The CDR3 runs 18 residues. CDR1 is SGHRS, CDR2 YFSETQ, per germline. Here the CDR3 reads CASSLPSAGRDYSYEQYF. DNA of the CDR3: TGCGCCAGCAGCTTGCCATCGGCGGGCAGGGATTACTCCTACGAGCAGTACTTC.

The chain employs TRBV28 and TRBJ2-7, with 7 bases identical to TRBD1. The CDR3 length is 14 residues. Germline trimming cut 3 bases from V and 6 bases from J; bases unmatched to any gene: 8. Looked up from germline, CDR1 is MDHEN and CDR2 is SYDVKM. The CDR3 protein is CASSLISRQGEQYF. For the CDR3, the DNA is TGTGCCAGCAGTTTGATTAGTCGACAGGGCGAGCAGTACTTC.

To note about this clone: Other nucleotide sequences from this sample produce the same CDR3. The chain has TRBV5-1 and TRBJ1-1; no clear D gene. V was shortened by 0 bases and J by 2 bases, with 8 bases between the two germline ends. From germline, CDR1 is SGHRS and CDR2 YFSETQ. This CDR3 is built from 14 residues. This CDR3 reads CASSLAWGNTEAFF. CDR3 DNA: TGCGCCAGCAGCTTGGCGTGGGGAAACACTGAAGCTTTCTTT.

The rearrangement uses TRBV27 and TRBJ1-6, with 7 nucleotides matching TRBD1. CDR1 is MNHEY and CDR2 is SMNVEV in the germline V gene (reference sequence). The CDR3 loop spans 14 amino acids. Trimming removed 8 bases from V and 7 bases from J; junction bases left unmatched: 8. CDR3 DNA sequence: TGTGCCAGCTCAACCCCCAGGGGGAATTCACCCCTCCACTTT. This translates into CASSTPRGNSPLHF.

The chain links TRBV5-4 to TRBJ2-7, with D possibly TRBD1 on 5 matching bases. Germline assignment: CDR1 SGHNT and CDR2 YYREEE (reference sequence). This CDR3 spans 13 amino acids. The V gene lost 4 bases and the J gene lost 5 bases, with 13 bases spanning the gap. CDR3 nucleotides: TGTGCCAGCAGCGTCTGGGGCATCCACGAGCAGTACTTC. Protein sequence: CASSVWGIHEQYF. Full variable domain (missing parts from reference TRBV5-4 and TRBJ2-7): ETGVTQSPTHLIKTRGQQVTLRCSSQSGHNTVSWYQQALGQGPQFIFQYYREEENGRGNFPPRFSGLQFPNYSSELNVNALELDDSALYLCASSVWGIHEQYFGPGTRLTVT.

J is TRBJ1-1 and V is TRBV7-2; perhaps TRBD1 as D (5 bases). The CDR3 loop spans 13 amino acids. V dropped 1 base and J dropped 11 bases, with 14 bases sitting between them. Germline V gene data show CDR1 as SGHTA and CDR2 as FQGNSA. This CDR3 is CASSLGVEGLAFF. CDR3 nucleotide sequence: TGTGCCAGCAGCTTAGGGGTCGAGGGGTTGGCTTTCTTT.

This clone was seen more than once but under ten times. The chain uses TRBV30 and TRBJ1-1; D not certain. The CDR3 runs 13 residues. The germline V and J ends were trimmed by 0 bases and 1 base, with 6 bases remaining between them. CDR1 is GTSNPN, CDR2 SVGIG, per germline (reference sequence). The DNA of the CDR3 is TGTGCCTGGAGTGTACAACCGAACACTGAAGCTTTCTTT. Translation: CAWSVQPNTEAFF.

This clone was seen once. This chain connects TRBV7-9 to TRBJ1-1, with 7 bases fitting TRBD1. The CDR3 length is 14 residues. Germline V CDR1 and CDR2: SEHNR, FQNEAQ (reference sequence). V lost 5 bases and J lost 1; bases outside the gene matches: 4. CDR3: CASSRQGRNTEAFF. CDR3 nucleotides: TGTGCCAGCAGCCGACAGGGTAGGAACACTGAAGCTTTCTTT.

This sequence joins TRBV6-1 and TRBJ2-3; D might be TRBD2 (5 bases). The CDR3 length is 12 residues. V gave up 4 bases and J gave up 3 bases, with 5 bases separating them. Germline assignment: CDR1 MNHNS and CDR2 SASEGT. The CDR3 DNA reads TGTGCCAGCAGTGGGACTACAGATACGCAGTATTTT. Translated: CASSGTTDTQYF.

This clone was seen only once. The chain combines TRBV18 with TRBJ2-5, with a tentative D call TRBD1 (6 bases). Germline CDR1 KGHSH, CDR2 LQKENI. Trimming removed 1 base from V and 2 bases from J, with 17 bases in between. CDR3 length: 17 residues. Here the CDR3 DNA reads TGTGCCAGCTCACCACGAGCCCCGACAGGCGCACAAGAGACCCAGTACTTC. This sequence encodes CASSPRAPTGAQETQYF. Full variable domain (rest looked up from reference TRBV18 and TRBJ2-5): NAGVMQNPRHLVRRRGQEARLRCSPMKGHSHVYWYRQLPEEGLKFMVYLQKENIIDESGMPKERFSAEFPKEGPSILRIQQVVRGDSAAYFCASSPRAPTGAQETQYFGPGTRLLVL.

This clone was detected a few times. This sample also contains other DNA sequences that code for the same CDR3. This chain links TRBV6-5 with TRBJ2-7; 8 bases are shared with TRBD2. Looked up from germline, CDR1 is MNHEY and CDR2 is SVGAGI. The CDR3 spans 13 residues. The junction had 3 bases not matched to a gene; V was cut back by 7 bases and J by 1 base. Here the CDR3 reads CASTRGGSYEQYF. Written as DNA, the CDR3 is TGTGCCAGCACCCGCGGGGGGTCCTACGAGCAGTACTTC.

As concerns this clone: This CDR3 is also generated by other DNA sequences in the sample. The chain is built from TRBV5-4 and TRBJ2-5; TRBD1 is a possible D gene (6 bases). Germline loops: CDR1 SGHNT, CDR2 YYREEE (reference sequence). The CDR3 is made up of 15 amino acids. The ends were cut back, 0 bases at V and 1 base at J, with 10 bases in the middle. CDR3 region: CASSLGDRSQETQYF. In DNA, the CDR3 is TGTGCCAGCAGCTTGGGCGACAGGTCCCAAGAGACCCAGTACTTC.

The table lists this clone with a count of one. The chain links TRBV10-3 to TRBJ2-3; 8 bases are shared with TRBD2. The length of the CDR3 is 15 residues. The V gene's germline CDR1 is ENHRY and CDR2 SYGVKD. Germline trimming cut 5 bases from V and 5 bases from J; bases unmatched to any gene: 9. DNA of the CDR3: TGTGCCATCAGTCCAACGGGAGGGCAGGGAGATACGCAGTATTTT. Its protein is CAISPTGGQGDTQYF.

The table lists this clone with a few counts. This chain links TRBV7-2 with TRBJ1-3, with D perhaps matching TRBD1 (5 bases). V was clipped by 1 base and J by 1 base, with 14 bases between them. This CDR3 spans 17 amino acids. Germline CDR1 reads SGHTA; CDR2 reads FQGNSA. CDR3 sequence (DNA): TGTGCCAGCAGCTTAGTGGCTGGGGCAGGGTCTGGAAACACCATATATTTT. This translates into CASSLVAGAGSGNTIYF. Full variable domain (rest looked up from reference TRBV7-2 and TRBJ1-3): GAGVSQSPSNKVTEKGKDVELRCDPISGHTALYWYRQSLGQGLEFLIYFQGNSAPDKSGLPSDRFSAERTGGSVSTLTIQRTQQEDSAVYLCASSLVAGAGSGNTIYFGEGSWLTVV.

This sequence joins TRBV7-9 and TRBJ2-5; TRBD1 aligns across 10 bases. V gave up 11 bases and J gave up 5 bases; unmatched junction bases: 17. Germline V gene data show CDR1 as SEHNR and CDR2 as FQNEAQ (reference sequence). This CDR3 contains 16 residues. DNA for the CDR3: TGTGCCTCCGGAGAAACCGGGACAGGGGCGTGGGAGACCCAGTACTTC. It translates to CASGETGTGAWETQYF.

Notes on this clone: Other nucleotide sequences in the sample specify the same CDR3. This chain joins TRBV11-3 and TRBJ2-3; no firm D call. CDR1 is SGHNT, CDR2 YENEEA, per germline. Trimming pared 1 base from V and 2 bases from J, leaving 4 bases between. There are 13 residues in the CDR3. Here the CDR3 DNA reads TGTGCCAGCAGCTTAGGGCCCACAGATACGCAGTATTTT. It is translated as CASSLGPTDTQYF. The variable domain in full, with the rest retrieved from reference TRBV11-3 and TRBJ2-3, is EAGVVQSPRYKIIEKKQPVAFWCNPISGHNTLYWYLQNLGQGPELLIRYENEEAVDDSQLPKDRFSAERLKGVDSTLKIQPAELGDSAVYLCASSLGPTDTQYFGPGTRLTVL.

The chain has TRBV28 and TRBJ1-4, with 10 bases identical to TRBD1. Looked up from germline, CDR1 is MDHEN and CDR2 is SYDVKM. This CDR3 is 15 amino acids long. V lost 6 bases, J lost 6 bases, and 7 bases stayed unmatched. The CDR3 region is CASSKAGTGDEKLFF. CDR3 nucleotides: TGTGCCAGCAGCAAAGCCGGGACAGGGGATGAAAAACTGTTTTTT.

J is TRBJ2-7 and V is TRBV7-9; 11 bases align to TRBD2. CDR1 is SEHNR, CDR2 FQNEAQ, per germline (reference sequence). Germline trimming cut 5 bases from V and 0 bases from J; bases unmatched to any gene: 3. The CDR3 is 15 amino acids. This chain's CDR3 is CASSTGTSGSYEQYF. The CDR3 DNA is TGTGCCAGCAGCACTGGGACTAGCGGCTCCTACGAGCAGTACTTC.

The rearrangement uses TRBV5-1 and TRBJ2-2; D ambiguous. CDR1 and CDR2 from the germline V gene are SGHRS and YFSETQ. Trimming shortened V by 1 base and J by 0 bases, and 7 bases separated the two germline ends. The CDR3 covers 15 residues. CDR3 nucleotides: TGCGCCAGCAGCTTGTCGTCCCCGAACACCGGGGAGCTGTTTTTT. This codes for CASSLSSPNTGELFF.

This clone was detected many times. The CDR3 here is CAWSDRDGGTGELFF. DNA of the CDR3: TGTGCCTGGAGTGACCGGGACGGCGGCACCGGGGAGCTGTTTTTT. The chain is built from TRBV30 and TRBJ2-2; D possibly uses TRBD1 or TRBD2 (5 bases each). V lost 1 base and J 4 bases, leaving 13 bases between the germline ends. The CDR3 is made up of 15 amino acids. CDR1 is GTSNPN, CDR2 SVGIG, per germline (reference sequence).

This clone came up once. This chain connects TRBV2 to TRBJ2-1, with TRBD2 matching over 7 bases. V lost 3 bases, J lost 8 bases, and 7 bases stayed unmatched. The CDR3 sequence is 14 residues long. Per the germline V gene, CDR1 is SNHLY and CDR2 is FYNNEI. The CDR3 DNA reads as TGTGCCAGCAGTGACGGCTGGGGGGGGGATGAGCAGTTCTTC. Protein product: CASSDGWGGDEQFF.

This clone was seen more than once but under ten times. The V call is TRBV5-4, the J call TRBJ1-2, with 9 bases fitting TRBD1. The CDR3 sequence is 17 residues long. Germline-derived CDR1 and CDR2 are SGHNT and YYREEE (reference sequence). V dropped 4 bases and J dropped 3; count of bases not matched to a gene: 13. The CDR3 loop reads CASSPDRGALSYYGYTF. The CDR3 DNA follows: TGTGCCAGCAGCCCCGACAGGGGGGCTTTGTCGTACTATGGCTACACCTTC. Filled out from reference TRBV5-4 and TRBJ1-2, the complete variable domain reads ETGVTQSPTHLIKTRGQQVTLRCSSQSGHNTVSWYQQALGQGPQFIFQYYREEENGRGNFPPRFSGLQFPNYSSELNVNALELDDSALYLCASSPDRGALSYYGYTFGSGTRLTVV.

The V call is TRBV7-2, the J call TRBJ1-2; D unresolved. CDR3 length: 12 amino acids. Trimming took off 3 bases at V and 3 bases at J, with 5 bases between the two ends. Per germline, CDR1 SGHTA and CDR2 FQGNSA. CDR3 sequence reads: CASSFRDYGYTF. The CDR3 coding sequence is TGTGCCAGCAGCTTCCGGGACTATGGCTACACCTTC.